Presented here are 9 T cell receptor beta chains from one specimen sequenced in a study of shared clonotypes between healthy human individuals. Sequenced by immunoSEQ multiplex PCR; TCRdb stores in-frame clones only, minus some. Of millions of clones in the sample, roughly 93% are singletons; the top ten hold 0.39%. Material: naive CD4+ T cells from PBMCs. As for subset: CD45RA+ positively selected. The receptors originated from a man between 18 and 35 years old in good health. Some clones in this sample may be carry-over from other donors' samples.

The V and J genes are TRBV7-9 and TRBJ1-2; 11 bases are shared with TRBD1. The CDR3 loop spans 15 amino acids. The ends lost 4 bases at V and 7 bases at J; junction bases unmatched: 8. CDR1 is SEHNR and CDR2 is FQNEAQ in the germline V gene (reference sequence). CDR3 DNA: TGTGCCAGCAGCTCGGACAGGGGGCGCTTGGGTGGCTACACCTTC. It encodes CASSSDRGRLGGYTF.

Concerning this clone: Other nucleotide sequences from this sample produce the same CDR3. V usage is TRBV5-4 and J usage is TRBJ2-5; D remains unclear. V lost 2 bases to trimming and J lost 5 bases, with 4 bases between them. Germline CDR1 and CDR2: SGHNT and YYREEE (reference sequence). The CDR3 has 11 residues. The CDR3 DNA sequence: TGTGCCAGCAGCTTCCTGGAGACCCAGTACTTC. Amino acids: CASSFLETQYF.

The chain recombines TRBV7-2 with TRBJ2-2, with D unclear. The CDR3 spans 14 residues. CDR1 is SGHTA and CDR2 is FQGNSA in the germline V gene. V lost 2 bases to trimming and J lost 2 bases, with 6 bases between them. This CDR3 reads CASSLFINTGELFF. CDR3 bases: TGTGCCAGCAGCTTATTTATTAACACCGGGGAGCTGTTTTTT.

This clone came up once. The chain recombines TRBV19 with TRBJ2-5, with 9 bases lining up with TRBD1. This CDR3 region has 15 residues. CDR1 and CDR2 (germline): LNHDA, SQIVND (reference sequence). Trimming at V came to 4 bases and at J to 5 bases, leaving 8 bases not matched to a gene. The CDR3 bases are TGTGCCAGTAGTAAGGCCGGGACAGGGAGGGAGACCCAGTACTTC. This gives the protein CASSKAGTGRETQYF.

V gene TRBV5-1 combines with J gene TRBJ2-3; 9 bases fit TRBD2. Germline-derived CDR1 and CDR2 are SGHRS and YFSETQ. This CDR3 region has 21 residues. The junction had 24 bases not matched to a gene; V was cut back by 0 bases and J by 7 bases. The CDR3 sequence is CASSLAGKTGRDSGSMYTQYF. DNA for the CDR3: TGCGCCAGCAGCTTGGCCGGGAAAACAGGACGGGATAGCGGGAGCATGTATACGCAGTATTTT.

This clone was counted only a few times. The rearrangement joins TRBV6-5 to TRBJ1-1, with D possibly TRBD1 on 6 matching bases. In germline, CDR1 is MNHEY, CDR2 SVGAGI. The CDR3 loop spans 11 amino acids. V lost 6 bases and J lost 10, with 12 bases in between. The CDR3 nucleotides are TGTGCCAGCAGCACAGGGTTAGGAGCTTTCTTT. Translating it yields CASSTGLGAFF.

This chain connects TRBV7-2 to TRBJ2-7; a possible D gene is TRBD2 (5 bases). Germline loops: CDR1 SGHTA, CDR2 FQGNSA. V was shortened by 5 bases and J by 1 base, with 12 bases between the two germline ends. The CDR3 extends over 14 amino acids. The CDR3 DNA reads TGTGCCAGCAGCCGTAGACGGGATTCCTACGAGCAGTACTTC. Translated: CASSRRRDSYEQYF.

V is TRBV11-2 and J is TRBJ2-7, with 9 nucleotides matching TRBD1. Germline CDR1 is SGHAT and CDR2 is FQNNGV. The J segment lost 3 bases and the V segment lost 5 bases, leaving 8 bases of the junction unmatched. This CDR3 is 15 amino acids long. CDR3 in amino acids: CASSRGTGNFYEQYF. CDR3 nucleotide sequence: TGTGCCAGCAGCCGCGGGACAGGGAATTTCTACGAGCAGTACTTC.

The V call is TRBV10-3, the J call TRBJ2-7; no clear D gene. V was trimmed by 3 bases and J by 3 bases, leaving 9 bases between them. This CDR3 has 13 amino acids. Germline V gene sequence: CDR1 ENHRY, CDR2 SYGVKD. CDR3 residues: CAISDRIVYEQYF. The DNA of the CDR3 is TGTGCCATCAGTGACAGGATTGTCTACGAGCAGTACTTC.